This T cell receptor (beta chain) is drawn from a study of metastatic and nonmetastatic thyroid tumors. Study-wide background: Repertoires of blood and of tissue (tumor or nodule) from malignant and benign thyroid patients were compared.

Patients had received no treatment of any kind before thyroid surgery. CDR1 and CDR2 from the germline V gene are MNHEY and SMNVEV (reference sequence). Between the trimmed V and J ends, which lost 4 bases and 4 bases, there was a span of 19 bases. CDR3 length: 16 residues. TCRdb re-analyzed the PCR reads using MiXCR. The sample records 35,000 to 45,000 clones, 3% to 3.5% being singletons. This clone has at least ten counts. Antigen: not known. General study findings and limits: In both blood and tumor samples, TCR beta diversity was reported significantly higher for malignant than benign nodules.

Sequenced sample: blood. V usage is TRBV27 and J usage is TRBJ1-1; TRBD1 is a possible D gene (5 bases). The TCR comes from a female donor with papillary thyroid cancer or a benign thyroid nodule (not recorded which). Some clones in this sample may be carry-over from other donors' samples. The CDR3 DNA reads as TGTGCCAGCAGTTCCGTCCAAGGGGTCGGACCCACTGAAGCTTTCTTT. Its translation: CASSSVQGVGPTEAFF.